This T cell receptor beta chain was recorded in a study of identical twins. This clonotype was observed a handful of times. TCRdb redid the calling of the 5' RACE reads with MiXCR, one entry per CDR3 protein. This sample has nearly 650,000 distinct CDR3 sequences, with 7.1% found just once. The CDR3 consists of 18 residues. The trim removed 0 bases at V and 4 bases at J, leaving 7 bases unmatched. Germline CDR1 and CDR2: MGHRA and YSYEKL. This sample also belongs to another study, concerning yellow fever vaccine responses in identical twins.

The clonotype originates from a woman aged 18-29 years in good health. The chain joins TRBV4-1 to TRBJ2-6; 9 bases line up with TRBD2. Sample: PBMCs. CDR3 region: CASSQETPSGTGANVLTF. For the CDR3, the DNA is TGCGCCAGCAGCCAAGAGACCCCTAGCGGGACGGGGGCCAACGTCCTGACTTTC.